The 13 T cell receptor beta chains given below trace back to one sample, sequenced in a study of blood T cell repertoires in COVID-19. Data came from immunoSEQ multiplex PCR; TCRdb stores just in-frame clones and leaves some out. The data contain about 230,000 clones, 80% to 90% of them singletons. The specimen was peripheral blood. Every receptor here comes from a man aged 35 to 55 with acute or convalescent COVID-19.

J is TRBJ1-2 and V is TRBV29-1, with D maybe TRBD1 (5 bases). Trimming took 7 bases from V and 7 from J, leaving 16 bases between them. CDR1 and CDR2 from the germline V gene are SQVTM and ANQGSEA. The CDR3 sequence is 12 residues long. CDR3 bases: TGCAGCGCACGGCAGGGAGGCGGTGGCTACACCTTC. Its translation is CSARQGGGGYTF.

This clone was counted once. The chain links TRBV4-3 to TRBJ1-6, with D unclear. V was cut by 7 bases and J by 7 bases, with 14 bases left in between. Germline V CDR1 and CDR2: LGHNA, YSLEER. This CDR3 spans 14 amino acids. CDR3 DNA: TGCGCCAGCACGGAGGCCCAACGGAATTCACCCCTCCACTTT. Amino acids: CASTEAQRNSPLHF.

The V gene is TRBV18, the J gene TRBJ2-5; 9 bases fit TRBD1. Germline CDR1 is KGHSH and CDR2 is LQKENI. The CDR3 runs 14 residues. Trimming cost V 2 bases and J 5 bases; bases outside gene matches: 3. The CDR3 DNA sequence: TGTGCCAGCTCACCAACAGGGGGCAAGGAGACCCAGTACTTC. Translating it yields CASSPTGGKETQYF.

This clone appeared a single time. The genes are TRBV5-6 and TRBJ1-1; D perhaps matches TRBD1 (6 bases). The germline V gene encodes CDR1 SGHDT and CDR2 YYEEEE. CDR3 length: 14 residues. V lost 3 bases and J 4 bases, leaving 13 bases between the germline ends. DNA of the CDR3: TGTGCCAGCAGCTGGGGGATAGGGGGCACTGAAGCTTTCTTT. Protein: CASSWGIGGTEAFF.

The chain recombines TRBV14 with TRBJ1-2, with D perhaps TRBD1 (5 bases). CDR1 is SGHDN, CDR2 FVKESK, per germline. The CDR3 consists of 14 residues. V shed 5 bases and J shed 8 bases, with 18 bases lying between them. The CDR3 loop reads CASSKPGGSWGYTF. Written as DNA, the CDR3 is TGTGCCAGCAGCAAACCCGGGGGATCTTGGGGCTACACCTTC.

The chain is built from TRBV4-2 and TRBJ1-2, with TRBD1 as a possible D gene (5 bases). CDR1 LGHNA and CDR2 YNFKEQ come from the germline V gene. CDR3 length: 15 residues. Trimming stripped 0 bases from V and 2 bases from J, with 10 bases between. The CDR3 spells CASSQEGAGNYGYTF. The CDR3 bases are TGTGCCAGCAGCCAAGAAGGGGCCGGCAACTATGGCTACACCTTC.

This chain links TRBV6-2 or TRBV6-3 with TRBJ2-6, with D perhaps matching TRBD2 (6 bases). The CDR3 sequence is 16 residues long. CDR1 and CDR2 from the germline V gene are MNHEY and SVGEGT. The V and J ends lost 6 bases and 0 bases respectively, with 12 bases between them. CDR3 region: CASSHDGSSGANVLTF. The CDR3 DNA is TGTGCCAGCAGCCACGACGGGAGCTCTGGGGCCAACGTCCTGACTTTC.

The count of this clone is one. The chain is built from TRBV28 and TRBJ2-5, with D perhaps matching TRBD1 (5 bases). The CDR3 length is 13 residues. The V gene's germline CDR1 is MDHEN and CDR2 SYDVKM. Trimming took 6 bases from V and 1 from J, leaving 9 bases between them. The CDR3 loop is CASRDRTQETQYF. The CDR3 DNA reads as TGTGCCAGCAGAGACAGAACCCAAGAGACCCAGTACTTC. Using reference TRBV28 and TRBJ2-5 for the parts outside the CDR3, the full variable domain is DVKVTQSSRYLVKRTGEKVFLECVQDMDHENMFWYRQDPGLGLRLIYFSYDVKMKEKGDIPEGYSVSREKKERFSLILESASTNQTSMYLCASRDRTQETQYFGPGTRLLVL.

The chain combines TRBV27 with TRBJ2-3; a possible D gene is TRBD1 (6 bases). Per germline, CDR1 MNHEY and CDR2 SMNVEV (reference sequence). The CDR3 contains 14 residues. Between the trimmed V and J ends, which lost 9 bases and 0 bases, there was a span of 13 bases. In DNA, the CDR3 is TGTGCCAGTCGGGACACCTATAGCACAGATACGCAGTATTTT. Its translation: CASRDTYSTDTQYF.

The chain is built from TRBV4-3 and TRBJ1-2, with D possibly TRBD1 on 6 matching bases. The CDR3 has 15 amino acids. V gave up 0 bases and J gave up 8 bases, with 16 bases separating them. Germline assignment: CDR1 LGHNA and CDR2 YSLEER. CDR3 sequence: CASSQDRAGVRGYTF. CDR3 nucleotides: TGCGCCAGCAGCCAAGATCGGGCAGGGGTGCGGGGCTACACCTTC.

The chain links TRBV19 to TRBJ1-2; the D gene is possibly TRBD1 (5 bases). The CDR3 is 15 residues long. V was trimmed by 3 bases and J by 5 bases, leaving 16 bases between them. Germline CDR1 and CDR2: LNHDA and SQIVND (reference sequence). DNA of the CDR3: TGTGCCAGTAGTATCGGAGGGGATCCTTTATATGGCTACACCTTC. Amino acid sequence: CASSIGGDPLYGYTF.

This rearrangement joins TRBV28 to TRBJ1-1; 10 nucleotides line up with TRBD1. The CDR3 is 15 amino acids. Germline trimming cut 5 bases from V and 4 bases from J; bases unmatched to any gene: 7. Germline CDR1 is MDHEN and CDR2 is SYDVKM. The CDR3 protein is CASSLGTGVVTEAFF. The CDR3 DNA reads as TGTGCCAGCAGTCTCGGGACAGGGGTTGTCACTGAAGCTTTCTTT.

V usage is TRBV29-1 and J usage is TRBJ2-3; TRBD1 is a possible D gene (6 bases). Trimming left V 0 bases short and J 3 bases short, with 13 bases between. The CDR3 covers 15 residues. CDR1 is SQVTM and CDR2 is ANQGSEA in the germline V gene. CDR3 in DNA: TGCAGCGTTGAAGATGTTAACAGGGCGACAGATACGCAGTATTTT. This translates into CSVEDVNRATDTQYF.